What follows are 3 T cell receptor beta chains derived from one specimen sequenced in a study of cytomegalovirus exposure and HLA in healthy donors. The PCR was carried out with 60 Vbeta primers and 13 Jbeta primers. Some clones are missing from TCRdb's copy, which holds only in-frame ones; the method was immunoSEQ multiplex PCR. The sample has some 150,000 clones, about four fifths seen once. Sequencing was carried out using PBMCs. Receptors originate from a man aged 50 to 60 in good health and CMV-seropositive.

The CDR3 spells CSVETIELANTGELFF. The CDR3 DNA sequence: TGCAGCGTTGAAACTATCGAACTCGCGAACACCGGGGAGCTGTTTTTT. This rearrangement joins TRBV29-1 to TRBJ2-2; D gene unclear. The V and J ends lost 2 bases and 0 bases respectively, with 13 bases between them. The germline V gene encodes CDR1 SQVTM and CDR2 ANQGSEA. This CDR3 contains 16 residues.

This chain uses TRBV20-1 with TRBJ2-5; a possible D gene is TRBD2 (5 bases). This CDR3 has 11 amino acids. CDR1 is DFQATT, CDR2 SNEGSKA, per germline (reference sequence). Trimming took off 7 bases at V and 4 bases at J, with 10 bases between the two ends. The CDR3 coding sequence is TGCAGTGTCGGCGGGCCAGAGACCCAGTACTTC. As protein: CSVGGPETQYF.

This chain uses TRBV10-3 with TRBJ1-2; TRBD1 might be the D (6 bases). Trimming took 3 bases from V and 2 from J, leaving 13 bases between them. CDR1 and CDR2 (germline): ENHRY, SYGVKD. This CDR3 has 15 amino acids. The chain's CDR3 is CAISDTGTPNYGYTF. As DNA, the CDR3 is TGTGCCATCAGTGACACCGGGACACCAAACTATGGCTACACCTTC.